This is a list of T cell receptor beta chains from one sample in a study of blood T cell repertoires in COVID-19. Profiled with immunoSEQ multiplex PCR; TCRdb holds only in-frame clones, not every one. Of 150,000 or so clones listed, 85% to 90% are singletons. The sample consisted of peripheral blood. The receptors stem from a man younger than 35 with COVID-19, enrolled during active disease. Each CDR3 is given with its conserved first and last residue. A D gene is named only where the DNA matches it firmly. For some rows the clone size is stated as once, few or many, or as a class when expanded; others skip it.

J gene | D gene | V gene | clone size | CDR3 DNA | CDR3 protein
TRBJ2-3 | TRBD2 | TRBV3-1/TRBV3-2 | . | TGTGCCAGCAGCCAAGAAAGGGGCGGGGGAGATACGCAGTATTTT | CASSQERGGGDTQYF
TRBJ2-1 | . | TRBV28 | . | TGTGCCAGCAGTTTTCTGGAGAGCCCCTACAATGAGCAGTTCTTC | CASSFLESPYNEQFF
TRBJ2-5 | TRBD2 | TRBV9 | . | TGTGCCAGCAGCCCGGGACTCTCGGGGGGGGAGACCCAGTACTTC | CASSPGLSGGETQYF
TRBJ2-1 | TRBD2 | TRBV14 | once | TGTGCCAGCAGCCAGTTAGCGGGAGCCTACAATGAGCAGTTCTTC | CASSQLAGAYNEQFF
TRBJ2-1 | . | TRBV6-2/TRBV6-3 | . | TGTGCCAGCAGCACGACAGGAGAGCAGTTCTTC | CASSTTGEQFF
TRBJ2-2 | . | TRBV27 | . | TGTGCCAGCAGTCTCCTCCTCGGGGAGCTGTTTTTT | CASSLLLGELFF
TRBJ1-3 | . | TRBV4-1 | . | TGCGCCAGCAGTAACGGTCACTCTGGAAACACCATATATTTT | CASSNGHSGNTIYF
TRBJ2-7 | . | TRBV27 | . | TGTGCCAGCAGTTTCGGGCAGGGGTTATTTTACGAGCAGTACTTC | CASSFGQGLFYEQYF
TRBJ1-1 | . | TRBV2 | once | TGTGCCAGCAGTGAGTTCAGAGGTGGCACTGAAGCTTTCTTT | CASSEFRGGTEAFF
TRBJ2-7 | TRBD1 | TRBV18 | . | TGTGCCAGCTCACCCGACAGGGTTCGGGAGCAGTACTTC | CASSPDRVREQYF
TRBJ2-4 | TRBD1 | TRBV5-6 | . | TGTGCCAGCAGCCCGACAGGGGCGAAAAACATTCAGTACTTC | CASSPTGAKNIQYF
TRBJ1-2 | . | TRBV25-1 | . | TGTGCCAGCAGTGTTTCGGTCAACTATGGCTACACCTTC | CASSVSVNYGYTF
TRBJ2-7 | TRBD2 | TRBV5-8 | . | TGTGCCAGCAGCTTTGGACTAGCGGGAGACGAGCAGTACTTC | CASSFGLAGDEQYF
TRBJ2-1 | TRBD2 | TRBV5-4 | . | TGTGCCAGCAGCCGTGATCCGCGACTAGCGAGATACAATGAGCAGTTCTTC | CASSRDPRLARYNEQFF
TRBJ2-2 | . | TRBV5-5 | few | TGTGCCAGCAGCTTGTTTGCCGGTTCGAACACCGGGGAGCTGTTTTTT | CASSLFAGSNTGELFF
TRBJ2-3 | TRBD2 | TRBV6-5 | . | TGTGCCAGCAGAGCACCGGGACTAGCTTCAGATACGCAGTATTTT | CASRAPGLASDTQYF
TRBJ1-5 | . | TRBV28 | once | TGTGCCAGCAGTTCTGGCCCCGGGGGACAGCCCCAGCATTTT | CASSSGPGGQPQHF
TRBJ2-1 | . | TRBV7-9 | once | TGTGCCAGCAGCCCGCGGGGTAGCGCCAGATACAATGAGCAGTTCTTC | CASSPRGSARYNEQFF
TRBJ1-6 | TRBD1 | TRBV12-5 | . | TGTGCTAGTGCCCAGGACAGGGGACTCCATTCACCCCTCCACTTT | CASAQDRGLHSPLHF
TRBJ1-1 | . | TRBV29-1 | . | TGCAGCGCACTACAGGGAGGGGGGACTGAAGCTTTCTTT | CSALQGGGTEAFF
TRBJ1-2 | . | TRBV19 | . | TGTGCCAGTAGTATTACAGCTTATGGCTACACCTTC | CASSITAYGYTF
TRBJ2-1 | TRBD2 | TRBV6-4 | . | TGTGCCAGCAGTGACGCTACTAGCGGCTCATACAATGAGCAGTTCTTC | CASSDATSGSYNEQFF
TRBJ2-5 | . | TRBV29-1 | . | TGCAGCGTTGAAGATGTGGCAGGGTGGATCCAAGAGACCCAGTACTTC | CSVEDVAGWIQETQYF
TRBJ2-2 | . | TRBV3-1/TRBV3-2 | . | TGTGCCAGCAACACCGACAGCGCGCACACCGGGGAGCTGTTTTTT | CASNTDSAHTGELFF
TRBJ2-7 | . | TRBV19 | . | TGTGCCAGTTCTGAGATTCTGGGCCCGTACGAGCAGTACTTC | CASSEILGPYEQYF
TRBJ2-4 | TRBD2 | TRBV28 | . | TGTGCCAGCAGTTTAGCGGGAGGGGGCATTCAGTACTTC | CASSLAGGGIQYF
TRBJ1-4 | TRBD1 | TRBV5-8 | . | TGTGCCAGCAGCTTCGAGGGACAGGGTCCCACTAATGAAAAACTGTTTTTT | CASSFEGQGPTNEKLFF
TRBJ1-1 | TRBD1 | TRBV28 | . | TGTGCCATCCACCTAAGCCGGGACAGGGGATTGAACACTGAAGCTTTCTTT | CAIHLSRDRGLNTEAFF
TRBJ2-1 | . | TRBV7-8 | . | TGTGCCAGCAGCCCCCCCGGAGATCCTGAGCAGTTCTTC | CASSPPGDPEQFF
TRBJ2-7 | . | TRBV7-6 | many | TGTGCCAGCAGCGAGCGCGGGTACGAGCAGTACTTC | CASSERGYEQYF
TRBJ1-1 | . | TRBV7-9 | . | TGTGCCAGCAGCTTACTTGGCAGGGGGAACACTGAAGCTTTCTTT | CASSLLGRGNTEAFF
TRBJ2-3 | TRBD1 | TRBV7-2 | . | TGTGCCAGCAGCCCCCTCAGGGGGCTATCAGATACGCAGTATTTT | CASSPLRGLSDTQYF
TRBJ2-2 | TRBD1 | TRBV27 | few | TGTGCCAGCACTGAAAGGGGGCGGAACACCGGGGAGCTGTTTTTT | CASTERGRNTGELFF
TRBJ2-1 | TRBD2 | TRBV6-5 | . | TGTGCCAGCAGCTTGGGACTAGAGTCATGGGAGCAGTTCTTC | CASSLGLESWEQFF
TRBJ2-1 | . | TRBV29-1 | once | TGCAGCGTTGGAGAGCCTACCAATGAGCAGTTCTTC | CSVGEPTNEQFF
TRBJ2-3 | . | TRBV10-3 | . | TGTGCCATCAGTCGCGCTGGGACTCCTTACGGGGATACGCAGTATTTT | CAISRAGTPYGDTQYF
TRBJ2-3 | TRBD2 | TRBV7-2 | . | TGTGCCAGCAGCCGGTTTGGTAGCGGGAGGAGCACAGATACGCAGTATTTT | CASSRFGSGRSTDTQYF
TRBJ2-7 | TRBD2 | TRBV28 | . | TGTGCCAGCAGTACCAGCGGGAGGGGCCACGAGCAGTACTTC | CASSTSGRGHEQYF
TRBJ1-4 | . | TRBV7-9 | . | TGTGCCAGCAGCTCCTACGGAGAGCGTAATGAAAAACTGCTTTTT | CASSSYGERNEKLLF
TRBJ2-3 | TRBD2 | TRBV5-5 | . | TGTGCCAGCAGCTTGGCGCTAGCGGGAGGGCCAATCGCTTTAGATACGCAGTATTTT | CASSLALAGGPIALDTQYF
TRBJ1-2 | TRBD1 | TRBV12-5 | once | TGTGCTAGTGGTTTGGACAGGGGAAGGAATGGCTACACCTTC | CASGLDRGRNGYTF
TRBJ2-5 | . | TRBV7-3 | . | TGTGCCAGCAGCTTAAACCCAGAACAAGAGACCCAGTACTTC | CASSLNPEQETQYF
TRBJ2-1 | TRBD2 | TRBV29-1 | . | TGCAGCGTTCCTAGCGGGAGGGCCTACAATGAGCAGTTCTTC | CSVPSGRAYNEQFF